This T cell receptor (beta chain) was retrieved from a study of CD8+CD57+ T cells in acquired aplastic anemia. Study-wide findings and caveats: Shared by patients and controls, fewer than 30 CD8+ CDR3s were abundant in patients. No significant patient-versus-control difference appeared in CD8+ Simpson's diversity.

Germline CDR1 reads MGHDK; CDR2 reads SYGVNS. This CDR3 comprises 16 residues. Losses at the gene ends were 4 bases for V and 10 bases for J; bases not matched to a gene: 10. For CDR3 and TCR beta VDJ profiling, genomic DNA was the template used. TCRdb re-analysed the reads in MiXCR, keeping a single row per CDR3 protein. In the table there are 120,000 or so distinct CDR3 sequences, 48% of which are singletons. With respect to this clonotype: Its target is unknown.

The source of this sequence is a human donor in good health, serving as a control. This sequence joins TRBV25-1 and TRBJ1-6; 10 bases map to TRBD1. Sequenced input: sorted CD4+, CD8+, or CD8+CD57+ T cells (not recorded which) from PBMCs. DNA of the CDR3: TGTGCCAGCAGTGGGGGGACAGGGGCGGTTGGGTCACCCCTCCACTTT. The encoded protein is CASSGGTGAVGSPLHF.